The following is a TCR beta chain sequence with its context. What this receptor recognizes is not known. Base qualities were left out, and no much larger clone turns up one base away. This sample is drawn from a study of T cell responses to AZD1222 COVID-19 vaccine (dated by TCRdb to the early 2020s). At the level of the whole study: A total of approximately 230 trial participants underwent TCR sequencing, of whom some 210 received two doses of AZD1222 and some 25 received two doses of the MenACWY control vaccine. Enrollment into the trials was organized by age into subgroups of 18-55, 56-69 and 70-plus years, and those subgroups contained roughly 150, 30 and 60 TCR-sequenced participants, respectively.

The CDR3 regions of human TCRbeta chains were analyzed by immunosequencing. Per the source publication's procedure: TCRs in the repertoires were matched against a reference library of SARS-CoV-2-specific TCRs that had been generated with the MIRA antigen-specificity platform. Breadth was defined as the fraction of unique TCRs that were SARS-CoV-2-associated. Depth was defined as the fraction of total T cells that were SARS-CoV-2-associated. Using the MIRA data, every spike-specific TCR was mapped to the spike region that the TCR reacted to and assigned to either a CD4 or a CD8 class. Log10-transformed breadth and depth values were compared by one-way ANOVA with Sidak's multiple comparisons tests. In TCRdb, the immuneACCESS table is reduced to in-frame sequences with V and J assigned. These tables do not hold every clone; where another copy was compared, an unresolved V gene accounts for under half, and the others remain unexplained. The V and J calls and the clone size are those of that table, but D and trimming were determined from the DNA. Recorded for this sample are about 130,000 clones; around 93% of them occurred a single time. The ten most abundant clones make up approximately 6.8% of the sample.

Broader findings and caveats from the paper: After two AZD1222 doses, both the breadth and the depth of spike-specific TCRs were significantly higher than at day 0 and than in MenACWY recipients. The 56-69-year group was small, and its depth increase did not reach significance, likely because of low power. Nearly half of unique spike-specific TCRs reportedly recognized epitopes outside regions mutated in the B.1.351 and B.1.1.7 variants. Conclusions about previously exposed vaccinees are limited, since just 5 to 7 AZD1222 recipients were seropositive for SARS-CoV-2 at baseline. Vaccine-associated CD4 TCRs spanned the whole spike protein, with dominant responses in regions 160-218 and 743-854. Participants were mostly white British and included more females than males, and it was suggested by the authors that clonal diversity may have been underestimated. Because no samples from the day 14 peak response were available, repertoires could be characterized only after the peak T cell response.

CDR1 is given as MGHRA and CDR2 as YSYEKL, both from the germline V gene. Counted from cysteine to phenylalanine, this CDR3 has 15 amino acids. Only the CDR3 region is kept as DNA, spanning 45 bases read in frame from base 1. V is pruned by 1 base and J by 3 bases, leaving 3 bases of the junction without a gene match. The meaning of the sample's time point label: about 28 days (+/-7) after the second vaccine dose. AZD1222 recipients with second doses at about 4 weeks or about 12 weeks were pooled, because spike-specific TCR depth and breadth did not differ between schedules. Vaccinee samples came from UK trials COV001 and COV002, including a single-blind randomized controlled phase 2/3 trial of AZD1222 (ChAdOx1 nCoV-19) in healthy adults. For TCRbeta chain sequencing, PBMC samples were collected from trial participants at day 0 and at day 28 after the second dose.

The chain employs TRBV4-1 and TRBJ1-5; the central 7 bases match TRBD1. The sequenced sample was peripheral blood, obtained 28 days after the second AZD1222 dose. The sequence derives from an adult who received the AZD1222 COVID-19 vaccine. The DNA reads TGCGCCAGCAGCCAAGGAGGGGGCTCCAATCAGCCCCAGCATTTT. Translated, it reads CASSQGGGSNQPQHF.